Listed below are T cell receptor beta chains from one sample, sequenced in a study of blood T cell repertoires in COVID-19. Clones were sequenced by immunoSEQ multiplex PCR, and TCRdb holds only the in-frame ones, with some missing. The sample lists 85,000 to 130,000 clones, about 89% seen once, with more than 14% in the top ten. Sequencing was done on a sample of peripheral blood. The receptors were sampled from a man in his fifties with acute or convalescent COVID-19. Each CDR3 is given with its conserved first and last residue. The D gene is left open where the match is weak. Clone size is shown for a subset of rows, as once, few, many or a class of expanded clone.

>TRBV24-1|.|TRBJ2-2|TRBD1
TGTGCCACCAGAGGGACAGGGGATTACACCGGGGAGCTGTTTTTT
CATRGTGDYTGELFF
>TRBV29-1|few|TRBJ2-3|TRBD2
TGCAGCGTTGAACTAGCGGGAGATACGCAGTATTTT
CSVELAGDTQYF
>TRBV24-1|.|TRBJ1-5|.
TGTGCCACCAGTCATGGGGGGGCGAGGCAGCCCCAGCATTTT
CATSHGGARQPQHF
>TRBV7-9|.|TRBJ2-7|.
TGTGCCAGCAGACGCTCGGACACCGCCTACGAGCAGTACTTC
CASRRSDTAYEQYF
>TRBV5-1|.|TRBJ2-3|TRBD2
TGCGCCAGCAGCTCTCGACTAGCGGGTATCACAGATACGCAGTATTTT
CASSSRLAGITDTQYF
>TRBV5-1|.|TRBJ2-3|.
TGCGCCAGCAGCTTGGCCGAGGGGGGCACAGATACGCAGTATTTT
CASSLAEGGTDTQYF
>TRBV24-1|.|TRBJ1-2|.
TGTGCCACCAGTGATGTGGACGGGGAGAGCTACACCTTC
CATSDVDGESYTF
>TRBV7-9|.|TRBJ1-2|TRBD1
TGTGCCAGCAGCTTAGGGCAGGGGGCAAATGGCTACACCTTC
CASSLGQGANGYTF
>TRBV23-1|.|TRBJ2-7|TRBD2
TGCGCCAGCAGCCTGGGAGGGCCCCAGTACTTC
CASSLGGPQYF
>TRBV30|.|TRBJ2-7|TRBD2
TGTGCCTGGAGTGTAATGCGGGAGAGAAACGAGCAGTACTTC
CAWSVMRERNEQYF
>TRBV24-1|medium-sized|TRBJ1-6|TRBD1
TGTGCCACGAGGGACAGGGAGAATTCACCCCTCCACTTT
CATRDRENSPLHF
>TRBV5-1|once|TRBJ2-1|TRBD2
TGCGCCAGCAGCCGGATGGGACTAGCGGGAGAAAATGAGCAGTTCTTC
CASSRMGLAGENEQFF
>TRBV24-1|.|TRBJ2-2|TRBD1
TGTGCCACCAGTGACCGGGACAGGGCGGGCGACACCGGGGAGCTGTTTTTT
CATSDRDRAGDTGELFF
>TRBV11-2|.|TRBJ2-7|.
TGTGCCAGCAGCTTTAGCGGTTCCTACGAGCAGTACTTC
CASSFSGSYEQYF
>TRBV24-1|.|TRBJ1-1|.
TGTGCCACCAGTGACTCCGGACGCCGGGGTGAAGCTTTCTTT
CATSDSGRRGEAFF
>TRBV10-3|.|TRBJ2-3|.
TGTGCCATCAGTGCCCCCGGGGGATTGGGTGAAGAGAAGTCTAGCACAGATACGCAGTATTTT
CAISAPGGLGEEKSSTDTQYF
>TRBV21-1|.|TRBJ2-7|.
TGTGCCAGCAGCAAAACCTGGAACAGGCGCCAAAGCTCCTACGAGCAGTACTTC
CASSKTWNRRQSSYEQYF
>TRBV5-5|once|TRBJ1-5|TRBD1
TGTGCCAGCAGCTCTGCAGGGGGTCAGCCCCAGCATTTT
CASSSAGGQPQHF
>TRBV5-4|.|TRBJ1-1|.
TGTGCCGGCAGCTTGGCCCGGGGGGAGAACACTGAAGCTTTCTTT
CAGSLARGENTEAFF
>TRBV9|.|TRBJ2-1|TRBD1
TGTGCCAGCAGCGGGACAGGGGAGGCGTACAGCTCCTACAATGAGCAGTTCTTC
CASSGTGEAYSSYNEQFF
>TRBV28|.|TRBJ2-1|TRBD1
TGTGCCAGCAGTCCCCTGACAGCCAGGGGGTCCTACAATGAGCAGTTCTTC
CASSPLTARGSYNEQFF
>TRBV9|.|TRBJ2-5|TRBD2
TGTGCCAGCAGCGTAGGACTAGCGGGAATGAGAGAGACCCAGTACTTC
CASSVGLAGMRETQYF
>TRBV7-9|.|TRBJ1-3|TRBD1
TGTGCCAGCAGCCCCTCCCCCCAGGGGGCGTCTGGAAACACCATATATTTT
CASSPSPQGASGNTIYF
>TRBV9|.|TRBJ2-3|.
TGTGCCAGCAGCCCCCAGGACTCGGCCACAGATACGCAGTATTTT
CASSPQDSATDTQYF
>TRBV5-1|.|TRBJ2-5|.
TGCGCCAGCAGTTTCAATACAGGGTCAGAGACCCAGTACTTC
CASSFNTGSETQYF
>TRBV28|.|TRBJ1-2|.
TGTGCCAGCAGATTGGGGCAGAACTATGGCTACACCTTC
CASRLGQNYGYTF